This T cell receptor (beta chain) was found in a study of regulatory and conventional T cells in RAG deficiency. Data came from immunoSEQ multiplex PCR; TCRdb stores just in-frame clones and leaves some out. The sample includes fewer than 30,000 clones, 90% to 95% of them seen just once. Blood CD4+ CD25-low CD127-high conventional T cells supplied the genomic DNA template. Study-wide points: Shorter CDR3s in all patient subsets; >85% Treg-Tconv overlap in Omenn.

This clone was observed a single time. Antigen specificity is unknown. Germline assignment: CDR1 ENHRY and CDR2 SYGVKD. The CDR3 runs to 13 residues. V was trimmed by 11 bases and J by 4 bases, leaving 15 bases between them. The sample was also linked to a second study, of regulatory T cells. According to that study: The primer mix had 52 TRBV and 13 TRBJ primers. In patients, unique TRB V-J pairs were restricted and V/J usage skewed, especially in Tregs.

V is TRBV10-3 and J is TRBJ1-5; D unclear. This sequence originates from a human donor in good health. The sample consisted of CD25- CD4+ T cells sorted from blood. DNA of the CDR3: TGTGCCGCCGCTGAGGAGTTTAATCAGCCCCAGCATTTT. It translates to CAAAEEFNQPQHF.